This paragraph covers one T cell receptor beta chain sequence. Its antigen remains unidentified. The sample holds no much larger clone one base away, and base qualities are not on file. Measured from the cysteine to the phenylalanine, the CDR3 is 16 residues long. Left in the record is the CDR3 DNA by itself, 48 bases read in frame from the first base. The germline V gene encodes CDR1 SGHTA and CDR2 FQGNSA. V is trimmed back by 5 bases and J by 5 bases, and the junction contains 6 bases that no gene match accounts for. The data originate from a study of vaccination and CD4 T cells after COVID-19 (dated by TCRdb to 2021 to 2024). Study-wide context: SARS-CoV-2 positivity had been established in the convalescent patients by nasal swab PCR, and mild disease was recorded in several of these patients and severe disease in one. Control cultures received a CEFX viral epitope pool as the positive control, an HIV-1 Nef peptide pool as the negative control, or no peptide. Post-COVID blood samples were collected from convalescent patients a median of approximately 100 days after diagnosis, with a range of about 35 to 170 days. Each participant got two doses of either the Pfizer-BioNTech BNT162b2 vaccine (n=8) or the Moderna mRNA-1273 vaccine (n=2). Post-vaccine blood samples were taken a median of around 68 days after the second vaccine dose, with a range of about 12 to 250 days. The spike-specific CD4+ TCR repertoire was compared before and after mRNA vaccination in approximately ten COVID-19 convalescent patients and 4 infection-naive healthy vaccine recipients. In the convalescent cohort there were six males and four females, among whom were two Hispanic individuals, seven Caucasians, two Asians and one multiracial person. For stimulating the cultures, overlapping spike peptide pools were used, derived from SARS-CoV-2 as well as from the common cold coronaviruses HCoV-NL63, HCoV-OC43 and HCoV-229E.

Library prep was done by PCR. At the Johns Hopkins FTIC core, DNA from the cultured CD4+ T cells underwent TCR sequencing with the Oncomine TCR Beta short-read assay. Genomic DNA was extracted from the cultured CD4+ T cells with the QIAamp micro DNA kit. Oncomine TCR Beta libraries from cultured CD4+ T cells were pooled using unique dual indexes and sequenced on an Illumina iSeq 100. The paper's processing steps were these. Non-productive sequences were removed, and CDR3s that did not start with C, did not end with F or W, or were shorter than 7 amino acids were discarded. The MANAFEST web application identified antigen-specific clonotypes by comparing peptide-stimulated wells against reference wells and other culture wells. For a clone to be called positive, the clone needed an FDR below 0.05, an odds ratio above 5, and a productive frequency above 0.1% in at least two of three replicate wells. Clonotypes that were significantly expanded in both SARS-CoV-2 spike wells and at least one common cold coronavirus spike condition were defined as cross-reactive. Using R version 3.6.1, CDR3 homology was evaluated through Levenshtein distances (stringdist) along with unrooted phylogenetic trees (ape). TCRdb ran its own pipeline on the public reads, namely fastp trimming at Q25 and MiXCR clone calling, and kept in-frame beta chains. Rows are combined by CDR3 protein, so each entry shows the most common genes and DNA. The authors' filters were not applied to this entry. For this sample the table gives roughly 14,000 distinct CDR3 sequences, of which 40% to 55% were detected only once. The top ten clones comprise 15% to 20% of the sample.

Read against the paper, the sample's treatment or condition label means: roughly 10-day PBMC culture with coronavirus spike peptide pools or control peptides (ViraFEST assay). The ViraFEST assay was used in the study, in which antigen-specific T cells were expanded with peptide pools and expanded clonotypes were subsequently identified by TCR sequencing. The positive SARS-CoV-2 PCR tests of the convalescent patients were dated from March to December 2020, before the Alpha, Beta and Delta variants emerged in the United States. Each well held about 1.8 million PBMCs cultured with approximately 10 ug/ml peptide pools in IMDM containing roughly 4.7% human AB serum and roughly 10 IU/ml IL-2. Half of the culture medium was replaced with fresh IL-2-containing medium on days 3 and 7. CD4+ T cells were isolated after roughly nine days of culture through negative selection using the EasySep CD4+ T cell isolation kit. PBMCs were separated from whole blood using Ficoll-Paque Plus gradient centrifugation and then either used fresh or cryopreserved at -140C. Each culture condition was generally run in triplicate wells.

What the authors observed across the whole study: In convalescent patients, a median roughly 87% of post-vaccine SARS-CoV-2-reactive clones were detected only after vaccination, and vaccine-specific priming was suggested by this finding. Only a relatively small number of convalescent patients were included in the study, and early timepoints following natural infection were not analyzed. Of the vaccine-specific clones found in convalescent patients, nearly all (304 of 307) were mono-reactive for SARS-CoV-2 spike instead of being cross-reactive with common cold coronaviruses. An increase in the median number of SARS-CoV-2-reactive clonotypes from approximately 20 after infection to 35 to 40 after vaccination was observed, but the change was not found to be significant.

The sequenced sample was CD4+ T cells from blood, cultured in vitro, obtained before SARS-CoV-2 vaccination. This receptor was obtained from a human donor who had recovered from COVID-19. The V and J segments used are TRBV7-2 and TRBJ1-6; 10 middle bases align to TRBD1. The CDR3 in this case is CASSPRGTGDNSPLHF. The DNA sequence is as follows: TGTGCCAGCAGCCCTCGCGGGACAGGGGATAATTCACCCCTCCACTTT. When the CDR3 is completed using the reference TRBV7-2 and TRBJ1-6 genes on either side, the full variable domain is GAGVSQSPSNKVTEKGKDVELRCDPISGHTALYWYRQSLGQGLEFLIYFQGNSAPDKSGLPSDRFSAERTGGSVSTLTIQRTQQEDSAVYLCASSPRGTGDNSPLHFGNGTRLTVT.